This T cell receptor (beta chain) was captured in a study of graft-versus-host responses after intestinal transplantation. Whole-study findings and limits: Early post-transplant HvG declines were associated with peak circulating GvH clone levels.

Trimming removed 0 bases from V and 2 bases from J, with 17 bases in between. The V gene's germline CDR1 is SGHTS and CDR2 YDEGEE. The CDR3 has 17 amino acids. The assay was immunoSEQ multiplex PCR, and TCRdb's table has in-frame clones only and misses some. The profile shows roughly 20,000 clones, around 54% of them singletons. The source is a human patient who received an intestinal transplant. The J gene is TRBJ1-2, the V gene TRBV5-8; possibly TRBD1 for D (6 bases). The input for sequencing was alloreactive CD4+ T cells from a mixed lymphocyte reaction culture, taken before intestinal transplant. The subset denotes: CFSE-low proliferating T cells sorted from roughly six-day pre-transplant mixed lymphocyte reaction (GvH or HvG direction). CDR3 amino acids: CASSLVMGARSNYGYTF. The CDR3 coding sequence is TGTGCCAGCAGCTTGGTTATGGGGGCTCGATCGAACTATGGCTACACCTTC.